This T cell receptor beta chain was captured in a study of beta chain features in type 1 diabetes. A few counts support this clone. The CDR3 is 13 residues long. The germline V and J ends were trimmed by 3 bases and 8 bases, with 10 bases remaining between them. Germline V CDR1 and CDR2: MGHRA, YSYEKL. Sequencing targeted expressed TCRB transcripts, as all isolated RNA had been reverse transcribed. Produced via immunoSEQ multiplex PCR; TCRdb's table is partial and in-frame only. In the table there are under 450,000 clones, roughly 13% of which are singletons. This TCR came from a man in his thirties or forties in good health. Sequencing was performed on naive CD4+ T cells from blood. The chain has TRBV4-1 and TRBJ1-4; D ambiguous. The CDR3 DNA reads as TGCGCCAGCAGCCATGGACCTCCGGAAAAACTGTTTTTT. It translates to CASSHGPPEKLFF.